This T cell receptor beta chain derives from a study of blood T cell repertoires in COVID-19. Study-level information: Samples came from the United States, Italy and Spain, spanning acute and convalescent COVID-19. Sources were T cells, B-cell-depleted T cells, or PBMCs; the material itself was cDNA or gDNA.

How the authors handled the data: For nucleated cells, counts were estimated from reference gene primer amplification. Clones were read by immunoSEQ multiplex PCR, and TCRdb kept only the in-frame ones, dropping some. Clone size and V and J calls were adopted from that table, with D and trimming inferred from the DNA. There are roughly 140,000 clones in the sample; about 80% occur only once, and 3.5% lies in the top ten. The CDR3 sequence is 15 residues long. Germline lookup yields CDR1 MNHEY and CDR2 SVGAGI. Trimming removed 0 bases from V and 4 bases from J, with 12 bases in between. The V gene is TRBV6-5, the J gene TRBJ1-2; tentative D call: TRBD1 (6 bases). This TCR was recovered from a man between 65 and 85 years old who had recovered from COVID-19. The sequenced material came from peripheral blood. CDR3 nucleotide sequence: TGTGCCAGCAGTTACTCGAGGCTAGGGGGCTATGGCTACACCTTC. It yields the protein CASSYSRLGGYGYTF.